These 29 T cell receptor beta chains came from one sample sequenced in a study of blood T cell repertoires in COVID-19. Only in-frame clones appear in the TCRdb table, and some are missing; sequencing was by immunoSEQ multiplex PCR. The repertoire holds roughly 230,000 clones, with about 85% as singletons. Input material: peripheral blood. All receptors come from a woman of 80 years or more with COVID-19, enrolled during active disease.

The chain uses TRBV7-6 and TRBJ2-6; no clear D gene. V was cut by 2 bases and J by 2 bases, with 4 bases left in between. Germline V gene sequence: CDR1 SGHVS, CDR2 FNYEAQ. The CDR3 loop spans 14 amino acids. The CDR3 region has the DNA TGTGCCAGCAGCTTAAACACTGGGGCCAACGTCCTGACTTTC. Protein product: CASSLNTGANVLTF.

This chain uses TRBV3-1 (or the pseudogene TRBV3-2) with TRBJ2-7, with TRBD2 as a possible D gene (6 bases). V gave up 1 base and J gave up 2 bases, with 12 bases separating them. There are 15 residues in the CDR3. Germline V gene lookup returns CDR1 LGHDT and CDR2 YNNKEL (reference sequence). DNA of the CDR3: TGTGCCAGCAGCCAAGGATCCAGCGGGCCCTACGAGCAGTACTTC. Its protein product is CASSQGSSGPYEQYF.

The gene calls are TRBV7-2 and TRBJ2-1; tentatively, D is TRBD1 (6 bases). The CDR3 length is 15 residues. Germline loops: CDR1 SGHTA, CDR2 FQGNSA. Trimming left V 2 bases short and J 5 bases short, with 13 bases between. For the CDR3, the DNA is TGTGCCAGCAGCTTACGACAGGAAGGACACAATGAGCAGTTCTTC. This codes for CASSLRQEGHNEQFF.

The chain carries TRBV28 and TRBJ2-7; 9 bases match TRBD1. The CDR3 covers 15 residues. The J segment lost 4 bases and the V segment lost 5 bases, leaving 9 bases of the junction unmatched. From germline, CDR1 is MDHEN and CDR2 SYDVKM. The CDR3 loop is CASSLDRGSLYEQYV. The CDR3 nucleotides read TGTGCCAGCAGTCTGGACAGGGGCAGTTTATACGAGCAGTACGTC.

This clone showed up just once. CDR3 nucleotide sequence: TGTGCCAGCAGCGCGGGGATTGGAGGAGCTTTCTTT. Translated: CASSAGIGGAFF. This sequence joins TRBV28 and TRBJ1-1; D ambiguous. Trimming shortened V by 6 bases and J by 10 bases, and 15 bases separated the two germline ends. CDR1 is MDHEN and CDR2 is SYDVKM in the germline V gene. The CDR3 is 12 amino acids. The full variable domain, its missing parts supplied by reference TRBV28 and TRBJ1-1, is DVKVTQSSRYLVKRTGEKVFLECVQDMDHENMFWYRQDPGLGLRLIYFSYDVKMKEKGDIPEGYSVSREKKERFSLILESASTNQTSMYLCASSAGIGGAFFGQGTRLTVV.

The genes are TRBV11-2 and TRBJ1-1; unclear D gene. The V end was cut by 3 bases, the J end by 1 base, with 6 bases between. This CDR3 contains 13 residues. The germline gives CDR1 SGHAT, CDR2 FQNNGV. CDR3 DNA sequence: TGTGCCAGCAGCTTCAGGCAGAACACTGAAGCTTTCTTT. Protein: CASSFRQNTEAFF.

V gene TRBV6-5 combines with J gene TRBJ2-2; weak D call: TRBD2 (5 bases). Germline CDR1 and CDR2: MNHEY and SVGAGI. This CDR3 has 12 residues. The V end lost 4 bases, the J end lost 7 bases, and 7 bases lay between the germline ends. This CDR3 is CASSLLDGELFF. The CDR3 DNA reads TGTGCCAGCAGTTTACTAGACGGGGAGCTGTTTTTT.

This chain uses TRBV5-1 with TRBJ2-7, with D perhaps matching TRBD1 (6 bases). The germline gives CDR1 SGHRS, CDR2 YFSETQ. The CDR3 spans 14 residues. Trimming left V 4 bases short and J 2 bases short, with 13 bases between. The CDR3 DNA is TGCGCCAGCAGCCCGCAGGGGTTAACCTACGAGCAGTACTTC. This sequence encodes CASSPQGLTYEQYF.

The genes are TRBV6-1 and TRBJ2-6; D remains ambiguous. This CDR3 is 17 amino acids long. CDR1 is MNHNS and CDR2 is SASEGT in the germline V gene. The V gene lost 4 bases and the J gene lost 5 bases, with 18 bases spanning the gap. Written as DNA, the CDR3 is TGTGCCAGCAGTGGAGTCCCAGGCCTGGATAGGGCCAACGTCCTGACTTTC. It is translated as CASSGVPGLDRANVLTF.

The rearrangement links TRBV4-1 to TRBJ1-3; 7 bases map to TRBD1. CDR1 is MGHRA, CDR2 YSYEKL, per germline. The CDR3 sequence is 17 residues long. V was clipped by 0 bases and J by 4 bases; unmatched bases: 9. The CDR3 spells CASSQDPRGLGGNTIYF. In DNA, the CDR3 is TGCGCCAGCAGCCAAGATCCTAGGGGGCTAGGGGGAAACACCATATATTTT.

This clone was picked up a small number of times. The V call is TRBV10-3, the J call TRBJ1-1; TRBD1 is a possible D gene (5 bases). The V end lost 5 bases, the J end lost 6 bases, and 10 bases lay between the germline ends. Germline V gene lookup returns CDR1 ENHRY and CDR2 SYGVKD. The CDR3 length is 12 residues. Written as DNA, the CDR3 is TGTGCCATCAGTTTGGGGGGGGCTGAAGCTTTCTTT. It is translated as CAISLGGAEAFF.

This clone was picked up one time. The sample holds other DNA sequences that translate to the same CDR3. The V gene is TRBV3-1 (or the pseudogene TRBV3-2), the J gene TRBJ1-1; D is perhaps TRBD1 (5 bases). Germline assignment: CDR1 LGHDT and CDR2 YNNKEL (reference sequence). The CDR3 loop spans 14 amino acids. Trimming removed 4 bases at V and 1 base at J, with 10 bases between. The CDR3 reads CASSPLGGNTEAFF. Here the CDR3 DNA reads TGTGCCAGCAGCCCGCTCGGGGGGAACACTGAAGCTTTCTTT.

The rearrangement uses TRBV18 and TRBJ1-1; no firm D call. V lost 0 bases, J lost 0 bases, and 14 bases lay in between. The CDR3 sequence is 17 residues long. Germline assignment: CDR1 KGHSH and CDR2 LQKENI. The CDR3 is CASSPPAERRLNTEAFF. The CDR3 region has the DNA TGTGCCAGCTCACCACCGGCGGAGAGGAGGTTGAACACTGAAGCTTTCTTT. Filled out from reference TRBV18 and TRBJ1-1, the complete variable domain reads NAGVMQNPRHLVRRRGQEARLRCSPMKGHSHVYWYRQLPEEGLKFMVYLQKENIIDESGMPKERFSAEFPKEGPSILRIQQVVRGDSAAYFCASSPPAERRLNTEAFFGQGTRLTVV.

V usage is TRBV6-4 and J usage is TRBJ1-5, with D unclear. This CDR3 comprises 13 residues. Germline CDR1 and CDR2: MRHNA and SNTAGT. The CDR3 here is CPPLITENQPQHF. DNA for the CDR3: TGTCCCCCCCTGATTACAGAAAATCAGCCCCAGCATTTT.

The rearrangement joins TRBV6-2 or TRBV6-3 to TRBJ1-1, with D possibly TRBD1 on 6 matching bases. CDR1 and CDR2 (germline): MNHEY, SVGEGT. The CDR3 length is 11 residues. Trimming removed 4 bases from V and 12 bases from J, with 12 bases in between. The DNA for the CDR3 is TGTGCCAGCAGTTTCCCGGACAGTACTTTCTTT. Amino acids: CASSFPDSTFF.

As DNA, the CDR3 is TGTGCCTGGGCTAGAGGGCGGGGCACAGATACGCAGTATTTT. Protein sequence: CAWARGRGTDTQYF. The rearrangement uses TRBV30 and TRBJ2-3; D may be TRBD2 (5 bases). V shed 5 bases and J shed 1 base, with 13 bases lying between them. CDR3 length equals 14 residues. Germline V gene sequence: CDR1 GTSNPN, CDR2 SVGIG (reference sequence).

This chain uses TRBV4-1 with TRBJ1-6; a weak D match, TRBD1 (6 bases). The CDR3 is 16 residues long. V lost 3 bases to trimming and J lost 7 bases, with 16 bases between them. Per the germline V gene, CDR1 is MGHRA and CDR2 is YSYEKL. As DNA, the CDR3 is TGCGCCAGCAGCCAGACCGCGGGGGGCGGGAATTCACCCCTCCACTTT. Amino acids: CASSQTAGGGNSPLHF.

This chain connects TRBV6-5 to TRBJ1-1; 8 bases fit TRBD1. The junction had 9 bases not matched to a gene; V was cut back by 6 bases and J by 6 bases. The CDR3 spans 14 residues. Germline V gene lookup returns CDR1 MNHEY and CDR2 SVGAGI. DNA for the CDR3: TGTGCCAGCAGCCGAGGACAGGGTGGCTCTGAAGCTTTCTTT. This sequence encodes CASSRGQGGSEAFF.

V gene TRBV5-1 combines with J gene TRBJ1-2, with 8 bases aligning to TRBD1. J was trimmed by 7 bases and V by 4 bases; bases with no gene match: 15. CDR3 length equals 16 residues. Germline V gene lookup returns CDR1 SGHRS and CDR2 YFSETQ. The CDR3 spells CASSPTAGQGVGGYTF. CDR3 nucleotide sequence: TGCGCCAGCAGCCCAACGGCCGGACAGGGAGTTGGTGGCTACACCTTC.

J is TRBJ1-5 and V is TRBV7-2, with D possibly matching TRBD1 (5 bases). The V end lost 3 bases, the J end lost 6 bases, and 12 bases lay between the germline ends. The germline V gene encodes CDR1 SGHTA and CDR2 FQGNSA. The CDR3 runs 14 residues. The chain's CDR3 is CASSFGGSVQPQHF. For the CDR3, the DNA is TGTGCCAGCAGCTTCGGGGGGTCGGTTCAGCCCCAGCATTTT.

This clone was recorded once. V is TRBV6-2 or TRBV6-3 and J is TRBJ1-1; D remains ambiguous. CDR3 size: 12 residues. Germline V CDR1 and CDR2: MNHEY, SVGEGT. With 2 bases removed from V and 6 bases from J, the gap between germline ends came to 7 bases. The DNA of the CDR3 is TGTGCCAGCAGTTACCTCGGGGCTGAAGCTTTCTTT. It yields the protein CASSYLGAEAFF.

The rearrangement uses TRBV29-1 and TRBJ1-2; TRBD1 matches 10 bases. Germline-derived CDR1 and CDR2 are SQVTM and ANQGSEA. The V segment lost 7 bases and the J segment 2 bases; nucleotides outside the gene matches: 1. The CDR3 contains 12 residues. This CDR3 reads CSGTGGNYGYTF. CDR3 sequence (DNA): TGCAGCGGGACAGGGGGAAACTATGGCTACACCTTC. The variable domain in full, with the rest retrieved from reference TRBV29-1 and TRBJ1-2, is SAVISQKPSRDICQRGTSLTIQCQVDSQVTMMFWYRQQPGQSLTLIATANQGSEATYESGFVIDKFPISRPNLTFSTLTVSNMSPEDSSIYLCSGTGGNYGYTFGSGTRLTVV.

The chain joins TRBV3-1 (or the pseudogene TRBV3-2) to TRBJ1-5; D possibly corresponds to TRBD1 (5 bases). Germline V gene data show CDR1 as LGHDT and CDR2 as YNNKEL (reference sequence). V lost 1 base and J lost 4, with 11 bases in between. This CDR3 is 15 amino acids long. CDR3 region: CASSQGQLMNQPQHF. Written as DNA, the CDR3 is TGTGCCAGCAGCCAAGGACAGCTGATGAATCAGCCCCAGCATTTT.

CDR3 nucleotide sequence: TGTGCCATCAGTGAGCAAGGACTCTTGAACACTGAAGCTTTCTTT. Translating gives CAISEQGLLNTEAFF. The V call is TRBV10-3, the J call TRBJ1-1; D gene uncertain. CDR1 is ENHRY and CDR2 is SYGVKD in the germline V gene. V lost 2 bases, J lost 0 bases, and 10 bases lay in between. The CDR3 is 15 residues long.

The chain carries TRBV2 and TRBJ2-7, with a possible D match to TRBD1 (6 bases). This CDR3 is built from 15 residues. Trimming took 6 bases from V and 3 from J, leaving 18 bases between them. Germline V gene sequence: CDR1 SNHLY, CDR2 FYNNEI. The CDR3 reads CASSTNRAPGYEQYF. In DNA, the CDR3 is TGTGCCAGCAGCACAAACAGGGCGCCAGGCTACGAGCAGTACTTC.

V and J are TRBV3-1 (or the pseudogene TRBV3-2) and TRBJ2-3; D is unresolved. Germline V lookup: CDR1 LGHDT, CDR2 YNNKEL (reference sequence). Trimming stripped 7 bases from V and 0 bases from J, with 14 bases between. The CDR3 is 15 amino acids. The CDR3 bases are TGTGCCAGCAACTCTAGAGGAGCGAGCACAGATACGCAGTATTTT. This translates into CASNSRGASTDTQYF.

The rearrangement joins TRBV5-1 to TRBJ2-5; 7 nucleotides line up with TRBD1. The CDR3 spans 13 residues. The ends lost 4 bases at V and 5 bases at J; junction bases unmatched: 5. Germline V lookup: CDR1 SGHRS, CDR2 YFSETQ. CDR3 coding DNA: TGCGCCAGCAGCGCAATACAGGGGGAGACCCAGTACTTC. As protein: CASSAIQGETQYF.

This clone was seen a single time. The rearrangement uses TRBV18 and TRBJ1-1, with 8 bases that match TRBD1. CDR1 and CDR2 (germline): KGHSH, LQKENI. CDR3 length: 17 residues. V shed 3 bases, J shed 1 base, and the junction held 10 bases outside the gene matches. The CDR3 DNA reads TGTGCCAGCTCACCCCCCAGGGGGCCTTTCCCGAACACTGAAGCTTTCTTT. This encodes CASSPPRGPFPNTEAFF.

The chain combines TRBV7-2 with TRBJ2-1; 8 nucleotides line up with TRBD2. V gave up 5 bases and J gave up 3 bases; unmatched junction bases: 3. CDR3 size: 14 residues. Germline V lookup: CDR1 SGHTA, CDR2 FQGNSA. The CDR3 is CASSPGGGYNEQFF. In DNA form, the CDR3 reads TGTGCCAGCAGCCCGGGGGGGGGCTACAATGAGCAGTTCTTC.